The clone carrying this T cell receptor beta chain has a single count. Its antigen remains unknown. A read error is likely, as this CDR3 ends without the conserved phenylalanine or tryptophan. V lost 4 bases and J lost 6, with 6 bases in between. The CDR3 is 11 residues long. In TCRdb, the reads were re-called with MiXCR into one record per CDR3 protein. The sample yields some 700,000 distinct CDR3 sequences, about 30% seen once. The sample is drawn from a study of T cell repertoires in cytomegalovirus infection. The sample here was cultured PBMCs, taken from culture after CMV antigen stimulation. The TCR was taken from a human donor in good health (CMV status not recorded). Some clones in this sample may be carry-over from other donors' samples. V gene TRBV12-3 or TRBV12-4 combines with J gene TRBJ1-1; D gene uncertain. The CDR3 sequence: CASSSYSEAFV. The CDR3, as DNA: TGTGCCAGCAGTTCCTATTCTGAAGCTTTCGTT.